The present entry profiles one T cell receptor (beta chain) with its context. CDR1 MNHEY and CDR2 SVGAGI come from the germline V gene. Trimming shortened V by 5 bases and J by 11 bases, and 16 bases separated the two germline ends. The CDR3 has 13 residues. The record originates from a study of blood T cell repertoires in COVID-19. The study drew participants aged about 18 to 89 years from some 25 US areas. Each participant's cohort was designated according to participant-reported clinical history. The study counted Cohort 3 donors as recovered given two negative PCRs, clearance, or symptom resolution. Original data processing: Estimates of nucleated cell counts were drawn from the amplification of reference gene primers. The protocol was immunoSEQ multiplex PCR, while the TCRdb copy is restricted to in-frame clones and leaves out a portion. The D gene and trimming were derived from the DNA, and the V and J assignments and clone size from that table. The table includes some 250,000 clones, 80% to 90% detected once.

What was sequenced was PBMCs or T cells enriched from blood (not recorded which). V usage is TRBV6-5 and J usage is TRBJ1-5; D remains unclear. This receptor was identified in a man aged 18 to 30 who had recovered from COVID-19. The CDR3 DNA reads TGTGCCAGCAGTCCGACCGGAATCGCGGCCCAGCATTTT. This translates into CASSPTGIAAQHF.